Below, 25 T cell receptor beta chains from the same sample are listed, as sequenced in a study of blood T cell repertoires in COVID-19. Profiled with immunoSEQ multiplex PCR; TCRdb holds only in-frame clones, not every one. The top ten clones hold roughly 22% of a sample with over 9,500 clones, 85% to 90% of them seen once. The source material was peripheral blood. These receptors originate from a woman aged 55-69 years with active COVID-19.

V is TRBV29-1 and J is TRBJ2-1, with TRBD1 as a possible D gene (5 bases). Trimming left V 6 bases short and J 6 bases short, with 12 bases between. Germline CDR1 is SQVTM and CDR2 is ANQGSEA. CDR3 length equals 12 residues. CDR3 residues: CSVEKGANEQFF. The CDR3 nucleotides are TGCAGCGTAGAAAAAGGGGCCAATGAGCAGTTCTTC.

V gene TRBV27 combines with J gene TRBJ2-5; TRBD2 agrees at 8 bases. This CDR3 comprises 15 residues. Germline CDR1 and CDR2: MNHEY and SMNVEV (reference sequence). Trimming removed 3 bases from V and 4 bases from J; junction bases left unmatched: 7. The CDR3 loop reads CASSFAGTSIETQYF. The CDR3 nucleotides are TGTGCCAGCAGTTTCGCCGGGACTAGTATAGAGACCCAGTACTTC.

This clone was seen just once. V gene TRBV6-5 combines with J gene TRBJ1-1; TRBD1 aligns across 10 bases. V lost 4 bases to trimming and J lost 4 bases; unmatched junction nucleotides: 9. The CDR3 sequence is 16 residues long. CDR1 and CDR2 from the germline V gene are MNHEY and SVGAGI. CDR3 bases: TGTGCCAGCAGTTCCTACGACGGACAGGGGGGCACTGAAGCTTTCTTT. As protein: CASSSYDGQGGTEAFF.

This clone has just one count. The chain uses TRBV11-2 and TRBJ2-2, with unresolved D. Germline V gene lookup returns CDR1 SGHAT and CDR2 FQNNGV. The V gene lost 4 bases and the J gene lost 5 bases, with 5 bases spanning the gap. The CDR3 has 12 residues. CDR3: CASSSFTGELFF. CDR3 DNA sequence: TGTGCCAGCAGCTCCTTTACCGGGGAGCTGTTTTTT.

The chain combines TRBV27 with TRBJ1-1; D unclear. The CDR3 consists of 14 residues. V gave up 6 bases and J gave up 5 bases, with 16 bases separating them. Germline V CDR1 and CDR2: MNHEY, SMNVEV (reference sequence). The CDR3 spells CASSAATARTEAFF. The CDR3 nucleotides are TGTGCCAGCAGCGCCGCCACAGCAAGGACTGAAGCTTTCTTT.

The CDR3 DNA reads TGTGCCACCGAGGACAGGGGGCAAGATACGCAGTATTTT. Its protein product is CATEDRGQDTQYF. The chain joins TRBV24-1 to TRBJ2-3; 11 nucleotides agree with TRBD1. Unmatched junction bases numbered 3, after V lost 9 bases and J lost 5 bases. The CDR3 consists of 13 residues. CDR1 and CDR2 from the germline V gene are KGHDR and SFDVKD.

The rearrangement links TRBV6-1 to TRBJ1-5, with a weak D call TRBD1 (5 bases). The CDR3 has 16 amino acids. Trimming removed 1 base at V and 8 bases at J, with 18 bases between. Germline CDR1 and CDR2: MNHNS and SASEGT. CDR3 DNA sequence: TGTGCCAGCAGTGAAGGACAGTCGGGGGGAGGTAAGCCCCAGCATTTT. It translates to CASSEGQSGGGKPQHF.

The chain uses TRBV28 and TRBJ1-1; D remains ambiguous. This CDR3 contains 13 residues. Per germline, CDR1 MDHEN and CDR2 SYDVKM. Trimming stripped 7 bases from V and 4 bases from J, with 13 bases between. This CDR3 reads CASTGPRGTEAFF. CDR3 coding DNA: TGTGCCAGCACTGGACCCCGGGGCACTGAAGCTTTCTTT.

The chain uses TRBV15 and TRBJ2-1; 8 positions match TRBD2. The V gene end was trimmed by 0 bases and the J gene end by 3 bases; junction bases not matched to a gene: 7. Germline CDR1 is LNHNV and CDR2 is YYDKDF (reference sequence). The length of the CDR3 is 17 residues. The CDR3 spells CATSRDPGGTSYNEQFF. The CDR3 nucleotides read TGTGCCACCAGCAGAGATCCAGGAGGGACTAGCTACAATGAGCAGTTCTTC. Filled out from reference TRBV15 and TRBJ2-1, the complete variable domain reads DAMVIQNPRYQVTQFGKPVTLSCSQTLNHNVMYWYQQKSSQAPKLLFHYYDKDFNNEADTPDNFQSRRPNTSFCFLDIRSPGLGDTAMYLCATSRDPGGTSYNEQFFGPGTRLTVL.

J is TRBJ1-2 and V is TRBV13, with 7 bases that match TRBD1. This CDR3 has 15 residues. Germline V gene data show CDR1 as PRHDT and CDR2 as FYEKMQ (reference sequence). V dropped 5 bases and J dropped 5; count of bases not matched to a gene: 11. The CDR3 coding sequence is TGTGCCAGCAGCCCCGGGAAGGGGGCAGGGTATGGCTACACCTTC. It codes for CASSPGKGAGYGYTF.

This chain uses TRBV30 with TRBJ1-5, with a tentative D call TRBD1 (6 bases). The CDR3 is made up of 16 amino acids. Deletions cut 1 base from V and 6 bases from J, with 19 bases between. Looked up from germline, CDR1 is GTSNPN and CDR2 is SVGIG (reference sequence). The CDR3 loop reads CAWSGRGAIVGQPQHF. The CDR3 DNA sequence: TGTGCCTGGAGTGGCCGGGGGGCTATTGTTGGTCAGCCCCAGCATTTT.

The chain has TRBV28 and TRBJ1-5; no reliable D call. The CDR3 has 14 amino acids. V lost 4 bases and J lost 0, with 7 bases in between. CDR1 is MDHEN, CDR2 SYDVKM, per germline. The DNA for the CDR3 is TGTGCCAGCAGTTCCAGTCCTAGCAATCAGCCCCAGCATTTT. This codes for CASSSSPSNQPQHF.

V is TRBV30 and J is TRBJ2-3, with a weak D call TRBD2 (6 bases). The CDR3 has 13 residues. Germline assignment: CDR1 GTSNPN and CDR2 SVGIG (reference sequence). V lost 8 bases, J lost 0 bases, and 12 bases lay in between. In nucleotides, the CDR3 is TGTGCCAGTAGCGGAGGTAGCACAGATACGCAGTATTTT. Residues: CASSGGSTDTQYF.

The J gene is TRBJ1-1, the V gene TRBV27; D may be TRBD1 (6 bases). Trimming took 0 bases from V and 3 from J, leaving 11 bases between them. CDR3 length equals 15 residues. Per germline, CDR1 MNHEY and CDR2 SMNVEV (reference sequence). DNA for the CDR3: TGTGCCAGCAGTTTATCGACAGGATTATACACTGAAGCTTTCTTT. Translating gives CASSLSTGLYTEAFF.

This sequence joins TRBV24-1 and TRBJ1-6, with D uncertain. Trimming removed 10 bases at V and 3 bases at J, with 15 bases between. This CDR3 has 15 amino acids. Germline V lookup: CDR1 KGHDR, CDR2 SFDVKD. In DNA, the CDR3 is TGTGCCACAAGTTATGCGGGGAACTATAATTCACCCCTCCACTTT. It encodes CATSYAGNYNSPLHF.

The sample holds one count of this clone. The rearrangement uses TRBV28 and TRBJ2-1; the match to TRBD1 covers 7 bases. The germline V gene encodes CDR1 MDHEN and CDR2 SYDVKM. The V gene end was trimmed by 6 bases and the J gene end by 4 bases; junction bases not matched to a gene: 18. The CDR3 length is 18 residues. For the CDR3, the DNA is TGTGCCAGCAGCTTAAGACAGGGAAGGGGGAGATTTTACAATGAGCAGTTCTTC. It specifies CASSLRQGRGRFYNEQFF.

CDR3 sequence (DNA): TGTGCCAGTAGTGACGGAGCCATCTACGAGCAGTACTTC. This gives the protein CASSDGAIYEQYF. The J gene is TRBJ2-7, the V gene TRBV19, with D uncertain. This CDR3 spans 13 amino acids. The germline CDR1 and CDR2 sequences are LNHDA and SQIVND (reference sequence). V was pared by 5 bases and J by 3 bases, with 11 bases between.

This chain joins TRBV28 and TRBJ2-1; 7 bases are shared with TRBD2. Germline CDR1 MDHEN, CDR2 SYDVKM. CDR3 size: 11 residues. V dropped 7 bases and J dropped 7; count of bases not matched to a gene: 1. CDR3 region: CASISGNEQFF. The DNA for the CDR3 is TGTGCCAGCATTAGCGGGAATGAGCAGTTCTTC.

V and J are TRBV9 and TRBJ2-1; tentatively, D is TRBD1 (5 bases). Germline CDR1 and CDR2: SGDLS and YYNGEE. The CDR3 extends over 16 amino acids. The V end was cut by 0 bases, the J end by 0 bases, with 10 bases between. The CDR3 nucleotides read TGTGCCAGCAGCGTAGAGGGGTTGGGCTCCTACAATGAGCAGTTCTTC. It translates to CASSVEGLGSYNEQFF. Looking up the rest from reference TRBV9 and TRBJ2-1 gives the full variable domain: DSGVTQTPKHLITATGQRVTLRCSPRSGDLSVYWYQQSLDQGLQFLIQYYNGEERAKGNILERFSAQQFPDLHSELNLSSLELGDSALYFCASSVEGLGSYNEQFFGPGTRLTVL.

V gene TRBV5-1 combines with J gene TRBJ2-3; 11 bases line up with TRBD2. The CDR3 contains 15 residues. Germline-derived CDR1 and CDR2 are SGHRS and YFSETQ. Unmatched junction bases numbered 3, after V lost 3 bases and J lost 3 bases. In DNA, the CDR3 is TGCGCCAGCAGCTCAAGACTAGCGGGGACAGATACGCAGTATTTT. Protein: CASSSRLAGTDTQYF. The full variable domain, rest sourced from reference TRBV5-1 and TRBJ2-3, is KAGVTQTPRYLIKTRGQQVTLSCSPISGHRSVSWYQQTPGQGLQFLFEYFSETQRNKGNFPGRFSGRQFSNSRSEMNVSTLELGDSALYLCASSSRLAGTDTQYFGPGTRLTVL.

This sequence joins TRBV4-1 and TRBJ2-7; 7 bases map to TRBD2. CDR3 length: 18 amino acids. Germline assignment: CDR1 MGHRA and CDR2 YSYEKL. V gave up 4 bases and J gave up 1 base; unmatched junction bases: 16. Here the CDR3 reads CASSRPRTSSGDSYEQYF. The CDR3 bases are TGCGCCAGCAGCCGCCCCAGGACTAGTTCGGGGGATTCCTACGAGCAGTACTTC.

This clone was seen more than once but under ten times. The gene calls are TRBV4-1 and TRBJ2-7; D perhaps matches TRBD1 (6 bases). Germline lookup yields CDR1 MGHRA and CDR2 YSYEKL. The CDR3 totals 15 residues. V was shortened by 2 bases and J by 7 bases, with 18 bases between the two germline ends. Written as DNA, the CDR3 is TGCGCCAGCAGCCAAAGTCCAGGGGCTCAGGGTGAGCAGTACTTC. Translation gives CASSQSPGAQGEQYF.

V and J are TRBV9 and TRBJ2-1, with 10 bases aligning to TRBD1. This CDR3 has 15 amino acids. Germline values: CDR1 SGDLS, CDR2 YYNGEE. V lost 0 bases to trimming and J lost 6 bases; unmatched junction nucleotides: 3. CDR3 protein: CASSVGQGAGNEQFF. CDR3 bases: TGTGCCAGCAGCGTAGGACAGGGGGCCGGCAATGAGCAGTTCTTC.

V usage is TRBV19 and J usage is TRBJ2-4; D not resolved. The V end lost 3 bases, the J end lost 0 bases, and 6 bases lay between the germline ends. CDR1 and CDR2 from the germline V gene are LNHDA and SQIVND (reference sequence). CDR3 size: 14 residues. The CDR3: CASSILLAKNIQYF. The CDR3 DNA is TGTGCCAGTAGTATCCTCCTAGCCAAAAACATTCAGTACTTC.

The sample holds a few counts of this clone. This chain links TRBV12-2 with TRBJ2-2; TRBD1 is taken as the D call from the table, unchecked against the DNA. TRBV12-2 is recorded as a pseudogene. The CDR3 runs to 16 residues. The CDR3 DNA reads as TGTGCAAGTCGCTTAGACCAGGGGGCTGGACCCGGGGAGCTGTTTTTT. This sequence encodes CASRLDQGAGPGELFF.